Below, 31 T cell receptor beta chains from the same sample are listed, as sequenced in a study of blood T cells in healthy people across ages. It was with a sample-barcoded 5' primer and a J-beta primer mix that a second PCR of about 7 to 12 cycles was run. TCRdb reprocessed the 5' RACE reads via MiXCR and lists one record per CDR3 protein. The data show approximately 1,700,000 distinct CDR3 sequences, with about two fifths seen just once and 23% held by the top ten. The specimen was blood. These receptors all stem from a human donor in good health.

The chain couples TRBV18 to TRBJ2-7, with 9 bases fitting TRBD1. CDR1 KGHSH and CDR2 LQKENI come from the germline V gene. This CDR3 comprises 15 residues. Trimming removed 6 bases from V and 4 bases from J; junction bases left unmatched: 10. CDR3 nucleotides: TGTGCCAGCTCTCCCCGGGACAGGGCCCCTTACGAGCAGTACTTC. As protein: CASSPRDRAPYEQYF. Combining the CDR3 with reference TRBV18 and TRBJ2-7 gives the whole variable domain NAGVMQNPRHLVRRRGQEARLRCSPMKGHSHVYWYRQLPEEGLKFMVYLQKENIIDESGMPKERFSAEFPKEGPSILRIQQVVRGDSAAYFCASSPRDRAPYEQYFGPGTRLTVT.

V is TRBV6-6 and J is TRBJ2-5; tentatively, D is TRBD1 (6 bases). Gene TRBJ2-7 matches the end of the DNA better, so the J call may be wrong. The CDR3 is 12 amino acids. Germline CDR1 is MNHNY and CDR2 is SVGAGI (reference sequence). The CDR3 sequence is CASSWTENEQYF. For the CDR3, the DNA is TGTGCCAGCAGCTGGACAGAAAACGAGCAGTACTTC.

CDR3 coding DNA: TGTGCCAGCAACTTCAGGAGTAGCGGGAACGAGCAGTACTTC. This translates into CASNFRSSGNEQYF. The chain carries TRBV12-3 or TRBV12-4 and TRBJ2-4; 8 nucleotides line up with TRBD2. The J call is doubtful: the DNA matches TRBJ2-7 better. The CDR3 is made up of 14 amino acids.

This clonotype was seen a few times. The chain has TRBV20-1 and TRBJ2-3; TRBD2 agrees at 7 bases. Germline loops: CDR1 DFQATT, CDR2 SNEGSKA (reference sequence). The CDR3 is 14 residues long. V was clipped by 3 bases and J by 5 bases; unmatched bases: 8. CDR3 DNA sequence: TGCAGTGCTAGTAGTCCTAGCGGCGTAGATACGCAGTATTTT. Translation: CSASSPSGVDTQYF.

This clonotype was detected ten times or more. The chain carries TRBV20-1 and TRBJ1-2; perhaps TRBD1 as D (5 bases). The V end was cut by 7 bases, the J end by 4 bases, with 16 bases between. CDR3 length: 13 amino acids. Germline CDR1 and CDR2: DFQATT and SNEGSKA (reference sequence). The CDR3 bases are TGCAGTGGCAGAGAGGGGCAAACCTATGGCTACACCTTC. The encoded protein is CSGREGQTYGYTF.

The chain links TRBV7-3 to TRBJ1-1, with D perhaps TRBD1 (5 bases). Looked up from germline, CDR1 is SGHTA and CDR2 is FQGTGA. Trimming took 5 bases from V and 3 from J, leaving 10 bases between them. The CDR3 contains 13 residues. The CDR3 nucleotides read TGTGCCAGCAGCCGACAGCCAGACACTGAAGCTTTCTTT. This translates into CASSRQPDTEAFF.

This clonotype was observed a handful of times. The CDR3 DNA reads TGCAGCGTTGGCTCCTTAGGGGGGTTGGATGGCTACACCTTC. This codes for CSVGSLGGLDGYTF. The chain uses TRBV29-1 and TRBJ1-2, with a weak D call TRBD1 (6 bases). V was pared by 4 bases and J by 6 bases, with 18 bases between. The germline V gene has CDR1 SQVTM and CDR2 ANQGSEA. The CDR3 extends over 14 amino acids.

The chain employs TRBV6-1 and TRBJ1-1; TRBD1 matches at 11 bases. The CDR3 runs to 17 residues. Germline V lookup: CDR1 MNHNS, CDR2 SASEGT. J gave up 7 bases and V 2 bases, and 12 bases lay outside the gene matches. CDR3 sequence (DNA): TGTGCCAGCAGTGAACCGGGTCGGACAGGGGGCTTCATTGAAGCTTTCTTT. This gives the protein CASSEPGRTGGFIEAFF.

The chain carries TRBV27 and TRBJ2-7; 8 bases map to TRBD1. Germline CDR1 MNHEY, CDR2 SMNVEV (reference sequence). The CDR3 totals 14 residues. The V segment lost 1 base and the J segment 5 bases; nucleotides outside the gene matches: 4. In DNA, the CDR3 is TGTGCCAGCAGTTTATGGACAGGGAGGAACGAGCAGTACTTC. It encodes CASSLWTGRNEQYF.

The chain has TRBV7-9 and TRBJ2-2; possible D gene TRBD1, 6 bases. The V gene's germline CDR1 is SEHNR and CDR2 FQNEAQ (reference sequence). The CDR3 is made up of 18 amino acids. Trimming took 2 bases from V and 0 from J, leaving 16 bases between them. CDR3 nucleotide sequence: TGTGCCAGCAGCTTATTGGACAGCATCAGGGCGAACACCGGGGAGCTGTTTTTT. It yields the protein CASSLLDSIRANTGELFF. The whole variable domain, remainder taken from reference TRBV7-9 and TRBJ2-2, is DTGVSQNPRHKITKRGQNVTFRCDPISEHNRLYWYRQTLGQGPEFLTYFQNEAQLEKSRLLSDRFSAERPKGSFSTLEIQRTEQGDSAMYLCASSLLDSIRANTGELFFGEGSRLTVL.

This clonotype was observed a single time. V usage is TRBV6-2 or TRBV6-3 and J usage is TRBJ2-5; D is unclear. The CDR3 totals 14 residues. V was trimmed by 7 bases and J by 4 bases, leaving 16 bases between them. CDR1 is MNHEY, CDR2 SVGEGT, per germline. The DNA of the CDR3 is TGTGCCAGCAAAGGCTACCCCTCACGAGAGACCCAGTACTTC. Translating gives CASKGYPSRETQYF.

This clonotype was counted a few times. The CDR3 sequence is CSANYEQYF. The CDR3 DNA is TGCAGTGCTAACTACGAGCAGTACTTC. This chain links TRBV20-1 with TRBJ2-7; D unresolved. The V and J ends lost 4 bases and 3 bases respectively, with 1 base between them. Per germline, CDR1 DFQATT and CDR2 SNEGSKA (reference sequence). CDR3 size: 9 residues.

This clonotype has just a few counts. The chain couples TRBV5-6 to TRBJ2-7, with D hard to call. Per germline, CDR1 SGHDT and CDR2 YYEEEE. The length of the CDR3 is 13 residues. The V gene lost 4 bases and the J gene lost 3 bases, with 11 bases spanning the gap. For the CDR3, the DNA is TGTGCCAGCAGCAATCAGGACGGCTACGAGCAGTACTTC. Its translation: CASSNQDGYEQYF.

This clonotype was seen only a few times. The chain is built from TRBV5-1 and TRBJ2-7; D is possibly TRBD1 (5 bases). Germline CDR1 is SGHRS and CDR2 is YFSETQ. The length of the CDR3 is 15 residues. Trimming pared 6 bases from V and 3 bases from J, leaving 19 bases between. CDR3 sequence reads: CASNRVVQGNYEQYF. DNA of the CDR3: TGCGCCAGCAACCGAGTCGTCCAGGGTAACTACGAGCAGTACTTC. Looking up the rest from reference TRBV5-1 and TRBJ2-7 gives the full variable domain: KAGVTQTPRYLIKTRGQQVTLSCSPISGHRSVSWYQQTPGQGLQFLFEYFSETQRNKGNFPGRFSGRQFSNSRSEMNVSTLELGDSALYLCASNRVVQGNYEQYFGPGTRLTVT.

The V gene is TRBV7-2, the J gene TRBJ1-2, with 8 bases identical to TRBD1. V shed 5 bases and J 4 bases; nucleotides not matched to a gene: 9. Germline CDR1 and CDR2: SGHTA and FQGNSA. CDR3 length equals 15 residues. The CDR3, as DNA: TGTGCCAGCAGCATTCGGACAGGGCTTGTCTATGGCTACACCTTC. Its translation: CASSIRTGLVYGYTF.

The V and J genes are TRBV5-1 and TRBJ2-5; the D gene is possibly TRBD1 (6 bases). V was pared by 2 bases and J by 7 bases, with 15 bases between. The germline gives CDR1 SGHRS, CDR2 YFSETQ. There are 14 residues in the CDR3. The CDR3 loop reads CASSLGQPDGTQYF. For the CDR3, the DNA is TGCGCCAGCAGCTTAGGACAGCCCGATGGGACCCAGTACTTC. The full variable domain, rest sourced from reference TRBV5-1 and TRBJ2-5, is KAGVTQTPRYLIKTRGQQVTLSCSPISGHRSVSWYQQTPGQGLQFLFEYFSETQRNKGNFPGRFSGRQFSNSRSEMNVSTLELGDSALYLCASSLGQPDGTQYFGPGTRLLVL.

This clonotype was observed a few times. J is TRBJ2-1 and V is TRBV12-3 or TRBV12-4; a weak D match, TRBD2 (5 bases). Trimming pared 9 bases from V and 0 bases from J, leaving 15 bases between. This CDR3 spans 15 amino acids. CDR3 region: CASDRLGSSYNEQFF. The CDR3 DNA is TGTGCCAGTGACCGGTTGGGGAGCTCCTACAATGAGCAGTTCTTC.

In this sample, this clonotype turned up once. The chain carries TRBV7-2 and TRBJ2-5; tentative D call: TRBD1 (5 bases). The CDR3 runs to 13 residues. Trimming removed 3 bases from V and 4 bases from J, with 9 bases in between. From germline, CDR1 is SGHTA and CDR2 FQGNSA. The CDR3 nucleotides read TGTGCCAGCAGCTTCCGACAGTTAGAGACCCAGTACTTC. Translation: CASSFRQLETQYF.

The CDR3 region has the DNA TGTGCCATCGCAAGCCCTCCCATAAACAACAGGGGGCCAATCTATGGCTACACCTTC. Encoded protein: CAIASPPINNRGPIYGYTF. J is TRBJ1-2 and V is TRBV10-3; 9 nucleotides agree with TRBD1. This CDR3 comprises 19 residues. Per the germline V gene, CDR1 is ENHRY and CDR2 is SYGVKD. V lost 8 bases, J lost 4 bases, and 23 bases stayed unmatched.

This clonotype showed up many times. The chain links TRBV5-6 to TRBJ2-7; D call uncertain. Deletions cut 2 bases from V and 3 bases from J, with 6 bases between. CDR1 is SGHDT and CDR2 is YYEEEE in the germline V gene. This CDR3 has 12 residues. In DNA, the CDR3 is TGTGCCAGCAGCTTATCCCACTACGAGCAGTACTTC. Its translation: CASSLSHYEQYF.

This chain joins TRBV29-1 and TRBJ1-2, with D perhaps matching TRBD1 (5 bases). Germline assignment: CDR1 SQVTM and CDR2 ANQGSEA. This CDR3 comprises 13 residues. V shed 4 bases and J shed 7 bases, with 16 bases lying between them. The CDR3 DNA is TGCAGCGTTGTCTTCCAGGGTCGGGCTGGCTACACCTTC. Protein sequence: CSVVFQGRAGYTF.

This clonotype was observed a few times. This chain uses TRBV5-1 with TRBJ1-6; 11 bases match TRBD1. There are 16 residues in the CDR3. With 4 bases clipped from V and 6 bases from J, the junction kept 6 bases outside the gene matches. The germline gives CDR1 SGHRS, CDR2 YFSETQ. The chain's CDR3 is CASSLGQGAFNSPLHF. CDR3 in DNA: TGCGCCAGCAGCCTCGGACAGGGGGCGTTTAATTCACCCCTCCACTTT.

CDR3 sequence: CASSNDQPQHF. The CDR3 bases are TGTGCCAGCTCCAATGATCAGCCCCAGCATTTT. This sequence joins TRBV6-6 and TRBJ1-5; D remains unclear. Germline lookup yields CDR1 MNHNY and CDR2 SVGAGI (reference sequence). The V and J ends lost 8 bases and 5 bases respectively, with 7 bases between them. The length of the CDR3 is 11 residues.

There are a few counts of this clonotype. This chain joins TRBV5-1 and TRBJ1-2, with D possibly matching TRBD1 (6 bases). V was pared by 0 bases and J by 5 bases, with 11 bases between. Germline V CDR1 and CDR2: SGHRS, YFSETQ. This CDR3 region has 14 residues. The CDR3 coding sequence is TGCGCCAGCAGCTTGGATGGGACAATATATGGCTACACCTTC. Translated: CASSLDGTIYGYTF.

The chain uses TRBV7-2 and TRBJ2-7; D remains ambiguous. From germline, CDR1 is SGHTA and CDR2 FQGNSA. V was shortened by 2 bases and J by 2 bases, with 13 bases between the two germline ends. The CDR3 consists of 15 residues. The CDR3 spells CASSLRVNGPYEQYF. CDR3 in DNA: TGTGCCAGCAGCTTAAGAGTCAATGGCCCCTACGAGCAGTACTTC. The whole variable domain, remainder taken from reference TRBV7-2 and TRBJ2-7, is GAGVSQSPSNKVTEKGKDVELRCDPISGHTALYWYRQSLGQGLEFLIYFQGNSAPDKSGLPSDRFSAERTGGSVSTLTIQRTQQEDSAVYLCASSLRVNGPYEQYFGPGTRLTVT.

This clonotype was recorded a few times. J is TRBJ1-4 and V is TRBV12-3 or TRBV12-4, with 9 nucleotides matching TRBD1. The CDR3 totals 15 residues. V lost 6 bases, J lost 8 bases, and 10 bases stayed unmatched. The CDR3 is CASSSTGGTWEKLFF. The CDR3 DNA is TGTGCCAGCAGCTCTACAGGGGGCACGTGGGAAAAACTGTTTTTT.

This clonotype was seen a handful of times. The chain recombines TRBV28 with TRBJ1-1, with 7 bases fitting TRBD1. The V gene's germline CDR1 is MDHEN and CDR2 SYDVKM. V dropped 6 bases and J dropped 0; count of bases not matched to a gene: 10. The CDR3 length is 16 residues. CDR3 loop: CASSATGEGVNTEAFF. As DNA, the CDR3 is TGTGCCAGCAGCGCCACAGGGGAGGGGGTGAACACTGAAGCTTTCTTT.

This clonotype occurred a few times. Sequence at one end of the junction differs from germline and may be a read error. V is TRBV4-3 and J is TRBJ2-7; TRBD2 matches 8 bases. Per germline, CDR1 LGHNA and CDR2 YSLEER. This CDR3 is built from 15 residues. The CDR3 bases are TGCGCCAGCAGCCAAGGACTAGCGAAGGCCTACGAGCGGTACTTC. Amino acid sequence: CASSQGLAKAYERYF.

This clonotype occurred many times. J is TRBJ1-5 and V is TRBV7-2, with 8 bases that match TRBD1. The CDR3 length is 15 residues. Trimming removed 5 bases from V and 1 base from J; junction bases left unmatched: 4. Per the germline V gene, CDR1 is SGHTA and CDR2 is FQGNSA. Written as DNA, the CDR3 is TGTGCCAGCAGCCTTCGGACAGGGAGCAATCAGCCCCAGCATTTT. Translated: CASSLRTGSNQPQHF. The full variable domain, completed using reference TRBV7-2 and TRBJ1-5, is GAGVSQSPSNKVTEKGKDVELRCDPISGHTALYWYRQSLGQGLEFLIYFQGNSAPDKSGLPSDRFSAERTGGSVSTLTIQRTQQEDSAVYLCASSLRTGSNQPQHFGDGTRLSIL.

CDR3 bases: TGTGCCACCAGCACCTGGGACAGAGACTACGAGCAGTACTTC. Protein: CATSTWDRDYEQYF. This chain uses TRBV15 with TRBJ2-7; 7 nucleotides match TRBD1. CDR1 and CDR2 from the germline V gene are LNHNV and YYDKDF (reference sequence). The CDR3 consists of 14 residues. V shed 4 bases, J shed 3 bases, and the junction held 6 bases outside the gene matches.

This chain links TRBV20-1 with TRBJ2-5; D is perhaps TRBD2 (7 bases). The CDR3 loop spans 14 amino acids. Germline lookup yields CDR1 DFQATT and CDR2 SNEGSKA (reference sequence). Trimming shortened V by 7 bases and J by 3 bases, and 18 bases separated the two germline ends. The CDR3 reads CSVGGGRREETQYF. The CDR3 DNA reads TGCAGTGTGGGAGGGGGGCGACGAGAAGAGACCCAGTACTTC.